One sample yielded the 18 T cell receptor beta chains listed below, sequenced in a study of T cells in Graves' hyperthyroidism and ophthalmopathy. There were TCR beta CDR3 regions amplified from RNA transcripts. First-round RT-PCR of the TCR CDR3 relied on the HTBI primer set. MiXCR, run by TCRdb on the multiplex PCR reads, gives a single entry per CDR3 protein. The repertoire holds about 420,000 distinct CDR3 sequences, more than 15% seen once, with about 14% in the top ten. The sequenced sample consisted of blood. The receptors originated from a woman aged 18-29 years with Graves' hyperthyroidism.

Turning to this clonotype: One end of the junction does not line up with germline, which may come from a read error. The V and J genes are TRBV6-1 and TRBJ2-7, with D unclear. The CDR3 runs 12 residues. In germline, CDR1 is MNHNS, CDR2 SASEGT. CDR3 sequence (DNA): TGTGCCAGCAGCTCTCTGGGCTACGGGCAGTACTTC. Protein: CASSSLGYGQYF.

There are a few counts of this clonotype. V and J are TRBV4-3 and TRBJ1-2; possibly TRBD1 for D (6 bases). Trimming removed 0 bases from V and 4 bases from J, with 15 bases in between. Germline V gene data show CDR1 as LGHNA and CDR2 as YSLEER. This CDR3 region has 16 residues. The CDR3 loop is CASSQDMAGASYGYTF. CDR3 DNA sequence: TGCGCCAGCAGCCAAGATATGGCGGGGGCTAGCTATGGCTACACCTTC.

V and J are TRBV4-2 and TRBJ2-5, with D perhaps matching TRBD2 (5 bases). Germline CDR1 and CDR2: LGHNA and YNFKEQ. The CDR3 covers 12 residues. V gave up 8 bases and J gave up 2 bases, with 9 bases separating them. CDR3 coding DNA: TGTGCCAGCGGCGGACTTCAAGAGACCCAGTACTTC. Its translation is CASGGLQETQYF.

This clonotype was counted ten times or more. This chain joins TRBV2 and TRBJ2-7; TRBD2 is a possible D gene (5 bases). The CDR3 is made up of 14 amino acids. Germline V lookup: CDR1 SNHLY, CDR2 FYNNEI. V lost 2 bases and J 3 bases, leaving 11 bases between the germline ends. CDR3 residues: CASSESGGFYEQYF. Here the CDR3 DNA reads TGTGCCAGCAGTGAATCAGGAGGCTTCTACGAGCAGTACTTC.

The chain employs TRBV24-1 and TRBJ2-1; 9 bases line up with TRBD2. The CDR3 runs to 15 residues. Germline values: CDR1 KGHDR, CDR2 SFDVKD. V was pared by 5 bases and J by 7 bases, with 8 bases of the junction left unmatched. The CDR3 region is CATSASGINRNEQFF. The CDR3 nucleotides read TGTGCCACCAGTGCTAGCGGGATTAACCGGAATGAGCAGTTCTTC.

Ten or more counts support this clonotype. The chain combines TRBV3-1 with TRBJ2-2; the match to TRBD2 covers 10 bases. Germline lookup yields CDR1 LGHDT and CDR2 YNNKEL (reference sequence). CDR3 length: 16 residues. The V and J ends lost 7 bases and 4 bases, in that order; junction bases with no gene match: 9. CDR3 sequence (DNA): TGTGCCAGCAAGAACCTAGCGGGAGCCGGCACCGGGGAGCTGTTTTTT. Protein product: CASKNLAGAGTGELFF.

This chain links TRBV28 with TRBJ2-2; D perhaps matches TRBD1 (6 bases). The CDR3 is made up of 15 amino acids. Looked up from germline, CDR1 is MDHEN and CDR2 is SYDVKM. V shed 6 bases and J shed 0 bases, with 11 bases lying between them. CDR3 in DNA: TGTGCCAGCAGGAGCCAGGGGTCGAACACCGGGGAGCTGTTTTTT. It yields the protein CASRSQGSNTGELFF.

This clonotype was detected a few times. The chain joins TRBV5-5 to TRBJ2-2; TRBD1 is a possible D gene (6 bases). The germline V gene has CDR1 SGHKS and CDR2 YYEKEE (reference sequence). Trimming cost V 2 bases and J 5 bases, with 13 bases left between them. The length of the CDR3 is 15 residues. The CDR3 loop reads CASSFSQGRTGELFF. CDR3 in DNA: TGTGCCAGCAGCTTCAGTCAGGGGAGAACCGGGGAGCTGTTTTTT.

This clonotype appeared a few times. The chain combines TRBV27 with TRBJ1-4, with D unresolved. V gave up 8 bases and J gave up 6 bases, with 10 bases separating them. This CDR3 has 12 amino acids. CDR1 and CDR2 from the germline V gene are MNHEY and SMNVEV (reference sequence). The CDR3 loop is CASGTGYEKLFF. DNA for the CDR3: TGTGCCAGCGGAACGGGGTATGAAAAACTGTTTTTT.

This clonotype was counted between two and nine times. V usage is TRBV11-3 and J usage is TRBJ2-7; 13 nucleotides align to TRBD2. Germline loops: CDR1 SGHNT, CDR2 YENEEA. Losses at the gene ends were 3 bases for V and 6 bases for J; bases not matched to a gene: 5. There are 15 residues in the CDR3. CDR3 protein: CASSFGLAGVSEQYF. DNA for the CDR3: TGTGCCAGCAGCTTCGGACTAGCGGGAGTCTCCGAGCAGTACTTC.

In the case of this clonotype: This may come from a read error, since a much larger clone is one base off. The J gene is TRBJ1-5, the V gene TRBV2; a possible D gene is TRBD1 (6 bases). Germline lookup yields CDR1 SNHLY and CDR2 FYNNEI. Trimming left V 2 bases short and J 1 base short, with 12 bases between. CDR3 length equals 16 residues. Here the CDR3 reads CASSESSRGSNQPQHF. DNA of the CDR3: TGTGCCAGCAGTGAATCCTCGAGGGGGAGCAATCAGCCCCAGCATTTT.

CDR3 nucleotide sequence: TGTGCCAGCAGCTGGGGACGGCTAACGAGCCTAGCCAAAAACATTCAGTACTTC. Translating it yields CASSWGRLTSLAKNIQYF. The chain couples TRBV12-3 or TRBV12-4 to TRBJ2-4, with D perhaps being TRBD1 or TRBD2 (5 bases each). The V and J ends lost 6 bases and 0 bases respectively, with 21 bases between them. The length of the CDR3 is 18 residues.

The J gene is TRBJ1-2, the V gene TRBV9; no clear D gene. There are 11 residues in the CDR3. Germline CDR1 and CDR2: SGDLS and YYNGEE. The V end lost 3 bases, the J end lost 4 bases, and 4 bases lay between the germline ends. The CDR3 region is CASSGIYGYTF. Written as DNA, the CDR3 is TGTGCCAGCAGCGGGATCTATGGCTACACCTTC.

The chain recombines TRBV6-2 or TRBV6-3 with TRBJ2-3, with 10 bases fitting TRBD2. This CDR3 contains 17 residues. Germline V gene sequence: CDR1 MNHEY, CDR2 SVGEGT. V lost 0 bases, J lost 4 bases, and 7 bases stayed unmatched. The CDR3 sequence: CASSYSGLAGVPDTQYF. The CDR3 coding sequence is TGTGCCAGCAGTTACTCGGGGCTAGCGGGAGTCCCAGATACGCAGTATTTT.

This clonotype was seen at least ten times. The chain combines TRBV6-1 with TRBJ2-7, with D possibly being TRBD1 (6 bases). Between the trimmed V and J ends, which lost 6 bases and 1 base, there was a span of 13 bases. Looked up from germline, CDR1 is MNHNS and CDR2 is SASEGT. This CDR3 has 14 residues. CDR3 coding DNA: TGTGCCAGCAGCCAGACAGGCCTTTCCTACGAGCAGTACTTC. Encoded protein: CASSQTGLSYEQYF.

V gene TRBV5-1 combines with J gene TRBJ1-3; 12 positions agree with TRBD1. Germline V lookup: CDR1 SGHRS, CDR2 YFSETQ. This CDR3 comprises 18 residues. J was trimmed by 2 bases and V by 2 bases; bases with no gene match: 8. DNA of the CDR3: TGCGCCAGCAGCTTACTGCCGGGACAGGGGGCGACTGGAAACACCATATATTTT. This gives the protein CASSLLPGQGATGNTIYF.

V and J are TRBV25-1 and TRBJ1-6; 9 bases map to TRBD1. CDR1 is MGHDK and CDR2 is SYGVNS in the germline V gene. Losses at the gene ends were 2 bases for V and 10 bases for J; bases not matched to a gene: 6. The CDR3 runs to 15 residues. The CDR3 coding sequence is TGTGCCAGCAGTGAAAACAGGGGGCTGGGGTCACCCCTCCACTTT. This sequence encodes CASSENRGLGSPLHF. Combining the CDR3 with reference TRBV25-1 and TRBJ1-6 gives the whole variable domain EADIYQTPRYLVIGTGKKITLECSQTMGHDKMYWYQQDPGMELHLIHYSYGVNSTEKGDLSSESTVSRIRTEHFPLTLESARPSHTSQYLCASSENRGLGSPLHFGNGTRLTVT.

The rearrangement uses TRBV20-1 and TRBJ1-6; possibly TRBD1 for D (5 bases). The CDR3 contains 16 residues. V was trimmed by 0 bases and J by 6 bases, leaving 15 bases between them. Germline-derived CDR1 and CDR2 are DFQATT and SNEGSKA (reference sequence). The CDR3 is CSARDWEGPGNSPLHF. CDR3 sequence (DNA): TGCAGTGCTAGAGACTGGGAGGGACCGGGTAATTCACCCCTCCACTTT.